The 30 T cell receptor beta chains presented below share a single source sample, sequenced in a study of blood T cell repertoires in COVID-19. The assay was immunoSEQ multiplex PCR, and TCRdb's table has in-frame clones only and misses some. The sample shows approximately 170,000 clones, around 83% of them seen only once. Sequencing used PBMCs or T cells enriched from blood (not recorded which). The receptors stem from a woman aged 50 to 60 in a cohort exposed to, infected with or recovered from COVID-19 (not recorded which).

This CDR3 is CASSSPGPNYGYTF. CDR3 in DNA: TGTGCCAGCAGCTCCCCAGGGCCTAACTATGGCTACACCTTC. The chain couples TRBV5-4 to TRBJ1-2; D is perhaps TRBD1 (5 bases). V lost 3 bases to trimming and J lost 0 bases, with 9 bases between them. From germline, CDR1 is SGHNT and CDR2 YYREEE (reference sequence). CDR3 length equals 14 residues.

This clone was recorded many times. This chain links TRBV19 with TRBJ1-5, with 7 bases identical to TRBD1. The V gene end was trimmed by 7 bases and the J gene end by 8 bases; junction bases not matched to a gene: 8. From germline, CDR1 is LNHDA and CDR2 SQIVND (reference sequence). The CDR3 is 13 amino acids. CDR3 residues: CASTVTGWEPQHF. In nucleotides, the CDR3 is TGTGCCAGTACCGTGACAGGGTGGGAGCCCCAGCATTTT.

Details on this clone: Additional DNA sequences in this sample encode the identical CDR3. The CDR3 protein is CASSLRGGGELFF. DNA of the CDR3: TGTGCCAGCAGCTTACGAGGGGGCGGGGAGCTGTTTTTT. This chain links TRBV7-3 with TRBJ2-2; possible D gene TRBD1, 6 bases. Per germline, CDR1 SGHTA and CDR2 FQGTGA. The CDR3 runs 13 residues. Trimming cost V 2 bases and J 7 bases, with 8 bases left between them.

The J gene is TRBJ2-5, the V gene TRBV4-3; 7 nucleotides agree with TRBD1. With 4 bases clipped from V and 3 bases from J, the junction kept 2 bases outside the gene matches. The CDR3 extends over 13 amino acids. Germline-derived CDR1 and CDR2 are LGHNA and YSLEER. CDR3 protein: CASSRDRKETQYF. Written as DNA, the CDR3 is TGCGCCAGCAGCCGGGACAGAAAAGAGACCCAGTACTTC.

This clone appeared a single time. This CDR3 is CASSEAYLALREYF. CDR3 nucleotide sequence: TGTGCCAGCAGTGAAGCGTACCTAGCCCTCCGTGAGTACTTC. The rearrangement uses TRBV6-1 and TRBJ2-7; D is possibly TRBD2 (5 bases). V dropped 0 bases and J dropped 11 bases, with 17 bases sitting between them. The CDR3 contains 14 residues. Per germline, CDR1 MNHNS and CDR2 SASEGT.

The chain combines TRBV19 with TRBJ1-4; 10 bases are a match to TRBD1. The CDR3 is made up of 16 amino acids. J lost 8 bases, V lost 5 bases, and 11 bases had no gene match. From germline, CDR1 is LNHDA and CDR2 SQIVND (reference sequence). CDR3 sequence (DNA): TGTGCCAGTAGTGAGACAGGGGGCACTCGGGTAGAAAAACTGTTTTTT. Translated: CASSETGGTRVEKLFF.

The V call is TRBV27, the J call TRBJ1-5; maybe TRBD1 (6 bases). Per germline, CDR1 MNHEY and CDR2 SMNVEV (reference sequence). V was pared by 6 bases and J by 6 bases, with 24 bases between. This CDR3 spans 17 amino acids. This chain's CDR3 is CASSSHAGATSSQPQHF. CDR3 coding DNA: TGTGCCAGCAGCTCCCACGCAGGGGCAACTTCTTCTCAGCCCCAGCATTTT.

V usage is TRBV19 and J usage is TRBJ2-1; 14 bases agree with TRBD2. Germline V gene lookup returns CDR1 LNHDA and CDR2 SQIVND (reference sequence). CDR3 size: 15 residues. V lost 7 bases, J lost 12 bases, and 11 bases stayed unmatched. The CDR3 coding sequence is TGTGCCAGTACCCCCAGGGGGACTAGCGGGAGAGGGCAGTTCTTC. This codes for CASTPRGTSGRGQFF.

The rearrangement joins TRBV7-9 to TRBJ1-1, with TRBD1 as a possible D gene (5 bases). Trimming removed 8 bases from V and 4 bases from J, with 14 bases in between. The CDR3 is 13 residues long. CDR1 and CDR2 from the germline V gene are SEHNR and FQNEAQ (reference sequence). The CDR3 sequence is CASSPPGGTEAFF. As DNA, the CDR3 is TGTGCCAGCTCTCCCCCGGGGGGCACTGAAGCTTTCTTT.

The rearrangement links TRBV9 to TRBJ2-4; 7 nucleotides match TRBD1. The CDR3 extends over 16 amino acids. After removal of 3 bases from V and 0 bases from J, the junction contained 6 bases not matched to a gene. Germline V gives CDR1 SGDLS, CDR2 YYNGEE. DNA of the CDR3: TGTGCCAGCAGCGCATACAGGGGCGAAGCCAAAAACATTCAGTACTTC. Translating gives CASSAYRGEAKNIQYF.

This clone has just one count. The J gene is TRBJ2-2, the V gene TRBV19; tentative D call: TRBD2 (5 bases). The CDR3 runs 13 residues. CDR1 and CDR2 (germline): LNHDA, SQIVND (reference sequence). V was shortened by 7 bases and J by 5 bases, with 11 bases between the two germline ends. The CDR3 DNA reads TGTGCCAGTAAGAGGGAATTTACCGGGGAGCTGTTTTTT. Its protein is CASKREFTGELFF.

The chain employs TRBV7-8 and TRBJ1-2, with a tentative D call TRBD1 (6 bases). CDR3 length equals 15 residues. Germline V gene data show CDR1 as SGHVS and CDR2 as FQNEAQ. V lost 3 bases to trimming and J lost 1 base, with 12 bases between them. The CDR3: CASSLDRHLNYGYTF. The CDR3 DNA reads TGTGCCAGCAGCTTGGACAGACACCTTAACTATGGCTACACCTTC.

The count of this clone is one. V is TRBV3-1 (or the pseudogene TRBV3-2) and J is TRBJ2-5; the D gene is possibly TRBD1 (5 bases). The germline V gene encodes CDR1 LGHDT and CDR2 YNNKEL (reference sequence). With 1 base removed from V and 6 bases from J, the gap between germline ends came to 15 bases. The CDR3 length is 15 residues. CDR3 in amino acids: CASSQGGQGRKTQYF. CDR3 DNA: TGTGCCAGCAGCCAAGGGGGCCAGGGTCGGAAGACCCAGTACTTC.

The rearrangement uses TRBV18 and TRBJ1-3; 8 positions match TRBD1. Germline V gene data show CDR1 as KGHSH and CDR2 as LQKENI. V shed 3 bases and J 4 bases; nucleotides not matched to a gene: 5. The CDR3 has 15 residues. The CDR3 sequence: CASSPGQAIGNTIYF. CDR3 nucleotides: TGTGCCAGCTCACCGGGACAGGCTATCGGAAACACCATATATTTT.

The V call is TRBV30, the J call TRBJ2-5; TRBD2 matches at 10 bases. The CDR3 sequence is 13 residues long. Germline loops: CDR1 GTSNPN, CDR2 SVGIG (reference sequence). With V trimmed by 5 bases and J by 4 bases, 4 bases remained unmatched. CDR3 sequence reads: CAWAAGGAETQYF. For the CDR3, the DNA is TGTGCCTGGGCAGCGGGGGGGGCAGAGACCCAGTACTTC.

This clone was recorded once. CDR3 sequence reads: CASSESELSYGYTF. The CDR3 DNA sequence: TGTGCCAGCAGTGAATCCGAGTTGAGCTATGGCTACACCTTC. This chain connects TRBV6-1 to TRBJ1-2, with D uncertain. Germline V CDR1 and CDR2: MNHNS, SASEGT. The CDR3 is made up of 14 amino acids. V gave up 2 bases and J gave up 4 bases, with 11 bases separating them.

This clone was found a few times. This chain joins TRBV7-2 and TRBJ2-7, with 12 bases matching TRBD2. Trimming at V came to 4 bases and at J to 4 bases, leaving 8 bases not matched to a gene. CDR3 length: 16 residues. Looked up from germline, CDR1 is SGHTA and CDR2 is FQGNSA. In DNA, the CDR3 is TGTGCCAGCAGCTCGCGGACTAGCGGGATGAGGTACGAGCAGTACTTC. It specifies CASSSRTSGMRYEQYF. The whole variable domain, remainder taken from reference TRBV7-2 and TRBJ2-7, is GAGVSQSPSNKVTEKGKDVELRCDPISGHTALYWYRQSLGQGLEFLIYFQGNSAPDKSGLPSDRFSAERTGGSVSTLTIQRTQQEDSAVYLCASSSRTSGMRYEQYFGPGTRLTVT.

The V call is TRBV3-1 (or the pseudogene TRBV3-2), the J call TRBJ2-7; 9 positions match TRBD1. V lost 5 bases and J lost 4; bases outside the gene matches: 9. The CDR3 extends over 15 amino acids. Germline values: CDR1 LGHDT, CDR2 YNNKEL (reference sequence). CDR3 residues: CASSYTGTGFYEQYF. CDR3 in DNA: TGTGCCAGCAGCTACACCGGGACAGGGTTTTACGAGCAGTACTTC.

With regard to this clone: Sequence at one end of the junction differs from germline and may be a read error. The chain recombines TRBV6-2 or TRBV6-3 with TRBJ2-4; 9 bases fit TRBD2. This CDR3 has 15 amino acids. Germline V gives CDR1 MNHEY, CDR2 SVGEGT. DNA of the CDR3: TGTGCCACCAGTTTTGCGGGGGGGGTCAAAAACATTCAGTACTTC. It translates to CATSFAGGVKNIQYF.

V and J are TRBV6-4 and TRBJ1-4; D remains unclear. The CDR3 is made up of 11 amino acids. Germline V gene data show CDR1 as MRHNA and CDR2 as SNTAGT. The V end was cut by 8 bases, the J end by 7 bases, with 8 bases between. The CDR3 sequence: CASLSLEKLFF. CDR3 DNA sequence: TGTGCCAGCTTATCACTTGAAAAACTGTTTTTT.

V and J are TRBV11-2 and TRBJ2-1, with a possible D match to TRBD2 (6 bases). The ends were cut back, 3 bases at V and 6 bases at J, with 9 bases in the middle. Germline V gives CDR1 SGHAT, CDR2 FQNNGV. The CDR3 contains 13 residues. The CDR3 sequence: CASSLQGGNEQFF. The CDR3 DNA follows: TGTGCCAGCAGCTTGCAGGGAGGCAATGAGCAGTTCTTC.

The rearrangement joins TRBV6-5 to TRBJ1-1; D gene ambiguous. CDR3 size: 11 residues. With 10 bases removed from V and 2 bases from J, the gap between germline ends came to 8 bases. CDR1 MNHEY and CDR2 SVGAGI come from the germline V gene. As DNA, the CDR3 is TGTGCCACGTATGTTAACACTGAAGCTTTCTTT. The encoded protein is CATYVNTEAFF.

This clone showed up just a few times. The chain is built from TRBV7-3 and TRBJ1-3; TRBD1 agrees at 7 bases. CDR1 SGHTA and CDR2 FQGTGA come from the germline V gene. V lost 5 bases, J lost 2 bases, and 9 bases stayed unmatched. The CDR3 covers 16 residues. The CDR3 bases are TGTGCCAGCAGCCCTACTTCAGGGGGAGCTGGAAACACCATATATTTT. Translation: CASSPTSGGAGNTIYF.

This sequence joins TRBV28 and TRBJ2-1; TRBD1 is a possible D gene (5 bases). Trimming removed 6 bases at V and 0 bases at J, with 6 bases between. Germline CDR1 and CDR2: MDHEN and SYDVKM. CDR3 length: 13 amino acids. CDR3 nucleotide sequence: TGTGCCAGCAGACAGGACTCCTACAATGAGCAGTTCTTC. Amino acid sequence: CASRQDSYNEQFF.

V and J are TRBV7-3 and TRBJ2-1, with 11 bases that match TRBD1. This CDR3 region has 16 residues. CDR1 is SGHTA and CDR2 is FQGTGA in the germline V gene. J was trimmed by 8 bases and V by 4 bases; bases with no gene match: 10. The CDR3 loop is CASSYQSGQGGDEQFF. DNA for the CDR3: TGTGCCAGCAGCTACCAATCGGGACAGGGGGGTGATGAGCAGTTCTTC.

The genes are TRBV18 and TRBJ2-5; no firm D call. From germline, CDR1 is KGHSH and CDR2 LQKENI. The CDR3 loop spans 13 amino acids. V was cut by 2 bases and J by 5 bases, with 9 bases left in between. The CDR3 is CASSPIQSETQYF. The CDR3, as DNA: TGTGCCAGCTCACCAATACAGAGCGAGACCCAGTACTTC.

This sequence joins TRBV29-1 and TRBJ1-1; D is uncertain. The V gene lost 3 bases and the J gene lost 1 base, with 24 bases spanning the gap. Germline CDR1 reads SQVTM; CDR2 reads ANQGSEA. The CDR3 contains 18 residues. DNA of the CDR3: TGCAGCGTTGAGTCCCCCCAGTGGGTCCGCCGGGAGAACACTGAAGCTTTCTTT. Translated, it gives CSVESPQWVRRENTEAFF.

V usage is TRBV4-2 and J usage is TRBJ1-4; 7 bases match TRBD1. The CDR3 loop spans 16 amino acids. Germline loops: CDR1 LGHNA, CDR2 YNFKEQ. Unmatched junction bases numbered 11, after V lost 0 bases and J lost 10 bases. The CDR3 DNA follows: TGTGCCAGCAGCCAAGATCTACTACAGGGGCGCGCAAAACTGTTTTTT. It specifies CASSQDLLQGRAKLFF.

This chain uses TRBV12-3 or TRBV12-4 with TRBJ1-1, with TRBD1 matching over 7 bases. The V gene end was trimmed by 3 bases and the J gene end by 10 bases; junction bases not matched to a gene: 8. This CDR3 has 13 amino acids. The CDR3 DNA is TGTGCCAGCAGTTTGGGAATTGAGGGGGCAGCTTTCTTT. Translation gives CASSLGIEGAAFF.

The chain couples TRBV10-3 to TRBJ1-2, with 7 bases identical to TRBD1. V shed 6 bases, J shed 9 bases, and the junction held 7 bases outside the gene matches. The CDR3 contains 12 residues. Per the germline V gene, CDR1 is ENHRY and CDR2 is SYGVKD. CDR3 protein: CAISGDSLRYTF. CDR3 nucleotides: TGTGCCATCAGCGGGGACAGTCTGCGCTACACCTTC.